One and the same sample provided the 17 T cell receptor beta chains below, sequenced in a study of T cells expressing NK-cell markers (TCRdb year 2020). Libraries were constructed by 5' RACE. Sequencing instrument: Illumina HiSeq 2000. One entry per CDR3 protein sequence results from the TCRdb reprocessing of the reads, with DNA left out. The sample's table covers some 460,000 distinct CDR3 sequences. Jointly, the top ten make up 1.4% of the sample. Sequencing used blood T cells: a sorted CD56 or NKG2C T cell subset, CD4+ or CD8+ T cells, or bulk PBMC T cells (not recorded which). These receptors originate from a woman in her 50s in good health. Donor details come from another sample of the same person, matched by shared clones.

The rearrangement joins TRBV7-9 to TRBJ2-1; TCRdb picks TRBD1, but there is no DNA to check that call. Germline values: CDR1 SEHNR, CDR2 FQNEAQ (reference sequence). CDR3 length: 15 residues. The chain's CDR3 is CASSSRDREYNEQFF.

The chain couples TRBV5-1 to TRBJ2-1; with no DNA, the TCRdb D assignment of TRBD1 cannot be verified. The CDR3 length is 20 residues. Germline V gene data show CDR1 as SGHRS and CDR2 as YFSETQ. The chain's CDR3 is CASSPRVGGALEKSYNEQFF.

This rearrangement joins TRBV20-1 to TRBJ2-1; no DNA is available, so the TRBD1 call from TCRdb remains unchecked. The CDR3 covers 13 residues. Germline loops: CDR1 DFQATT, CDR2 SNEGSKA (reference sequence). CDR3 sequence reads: CSARSPLSDEQFF.

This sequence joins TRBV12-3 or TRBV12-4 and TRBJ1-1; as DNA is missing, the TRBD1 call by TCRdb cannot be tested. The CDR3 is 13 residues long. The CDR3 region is CANVDQGRTEAFF.

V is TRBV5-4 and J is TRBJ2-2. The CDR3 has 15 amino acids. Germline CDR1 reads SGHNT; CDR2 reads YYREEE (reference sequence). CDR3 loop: CASSYGQGTTGELFF.

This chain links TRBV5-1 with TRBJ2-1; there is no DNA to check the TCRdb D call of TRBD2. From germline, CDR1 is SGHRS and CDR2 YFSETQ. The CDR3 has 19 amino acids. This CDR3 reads CASSLVRLFRGRVYNEQFF.

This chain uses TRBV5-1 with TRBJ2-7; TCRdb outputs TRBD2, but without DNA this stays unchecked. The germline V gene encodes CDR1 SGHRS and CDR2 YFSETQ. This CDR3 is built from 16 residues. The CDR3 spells CASNKIAGGSRYEQYF.

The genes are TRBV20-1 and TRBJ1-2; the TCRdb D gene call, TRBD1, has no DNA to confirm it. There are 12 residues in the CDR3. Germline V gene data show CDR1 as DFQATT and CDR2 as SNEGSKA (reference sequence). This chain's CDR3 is CSALDTNYGYTF.

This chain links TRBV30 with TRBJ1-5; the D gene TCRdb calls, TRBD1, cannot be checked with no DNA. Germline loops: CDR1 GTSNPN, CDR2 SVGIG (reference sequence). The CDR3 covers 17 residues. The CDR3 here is CAWTPPQGAVGNQPQHF.

The CDR3: CASSLYAWGQGTYEQYF. This chain links TRBV7-9 with TRBJ2-7; the D call from TCRdb, TRBD1, cannot be confirmed without DNA. CDR1 and CDR2 from the germline V gene are SEHNR and FQNEAQ (reference sequence). The CDR3 consists of 17 residues.

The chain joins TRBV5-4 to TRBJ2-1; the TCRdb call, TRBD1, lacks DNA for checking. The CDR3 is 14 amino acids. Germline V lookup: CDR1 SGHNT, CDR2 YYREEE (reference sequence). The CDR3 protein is CASTSRGIYNEQFF.

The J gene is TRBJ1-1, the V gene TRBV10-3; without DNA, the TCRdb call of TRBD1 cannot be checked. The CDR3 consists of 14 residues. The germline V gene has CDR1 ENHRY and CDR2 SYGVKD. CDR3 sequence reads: CAITGGRGNTEAFF.

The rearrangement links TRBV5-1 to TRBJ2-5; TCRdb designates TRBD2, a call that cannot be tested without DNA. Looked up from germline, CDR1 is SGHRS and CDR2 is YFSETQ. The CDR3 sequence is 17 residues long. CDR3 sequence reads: CASSGPGLETGGETQYF.

CDR3 region: CASSQGNWGSTEAFF. This chain connects TRBV4-1 to TRBJ1-1. CDR1 is MGHRA and CDR2 is YSYEKL in the germline V gene. The CDR3 loop spans 15 amino acids.

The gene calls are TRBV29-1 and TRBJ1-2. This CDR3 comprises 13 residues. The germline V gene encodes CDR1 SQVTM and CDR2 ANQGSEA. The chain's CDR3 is CSVRTGPNYGYTF.

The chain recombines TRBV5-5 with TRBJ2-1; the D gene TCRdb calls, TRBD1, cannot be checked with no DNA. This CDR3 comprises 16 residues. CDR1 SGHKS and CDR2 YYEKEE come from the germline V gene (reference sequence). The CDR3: CASSFGRPLSYNEQFF. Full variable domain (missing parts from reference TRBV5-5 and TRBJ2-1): DAGVTQSPTHLIKTRGQQVTLRCSPISGHKSVSWYQQVLGQGPQFIFQYYEKEERGRGNFPDRFSARQFPNYSSELNVNALLLGDSALYLCASSFGRPLSYNEQFFGPGTRLTVL.

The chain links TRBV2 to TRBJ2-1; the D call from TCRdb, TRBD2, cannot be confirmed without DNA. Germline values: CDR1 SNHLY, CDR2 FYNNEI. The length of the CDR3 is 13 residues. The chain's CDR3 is CASRGPGLIEQFF. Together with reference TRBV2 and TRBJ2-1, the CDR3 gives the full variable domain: EPEVTQTPSHQVTQMGQEVILRCVPISNHLYFYWYRQILGQKVEFLVSFYNNEISEKSEIFDDQFSVERPDGSNFTLKIRSTKLEDSAMYFCASRGPGLIEQFFGPGTRLTVL.